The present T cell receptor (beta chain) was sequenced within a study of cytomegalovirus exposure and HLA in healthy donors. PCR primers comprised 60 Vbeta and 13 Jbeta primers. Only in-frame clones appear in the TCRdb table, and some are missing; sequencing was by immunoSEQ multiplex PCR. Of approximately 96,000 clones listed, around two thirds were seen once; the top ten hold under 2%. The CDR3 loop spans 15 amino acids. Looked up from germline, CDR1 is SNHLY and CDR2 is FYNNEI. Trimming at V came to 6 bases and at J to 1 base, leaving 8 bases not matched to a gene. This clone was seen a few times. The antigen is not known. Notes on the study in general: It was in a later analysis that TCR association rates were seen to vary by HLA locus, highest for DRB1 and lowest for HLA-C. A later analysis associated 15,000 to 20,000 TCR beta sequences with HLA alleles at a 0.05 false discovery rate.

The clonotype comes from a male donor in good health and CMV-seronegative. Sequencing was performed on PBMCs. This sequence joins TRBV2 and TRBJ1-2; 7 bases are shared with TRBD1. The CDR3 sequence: CASRTGTAINYGYTF. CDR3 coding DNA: TGTGCCAGCAGGACCGGGACAGCAATTAACTATGGCTACACCTTC.